The sample holds one count of the clone carrying this TCR beta chain. This sample stems from a study of blood T cell repertoires in COVID-19. Trimming took off 5 bases at V and 8 bases at J, with 13 bases between the two ends. The CDR3 runs 13 residues. Germline CDR1 SGDLS, CDR2 YYNGEE. In the authors' methods: Using reference gene primer amplification, nucleated cell counts were estimated. Data came from immunoSEQ multiplex PCR; TCRdb stores just in-frame clones and leaves some out. The V and J calls and clone size were taken over from that table, and D and trimming were inferred from the DNA. The table has fewer than 600,000 clones, roughly 89% seen once.

The sequencing input was peripheral blood. This receptor was taken from a man younger than 30 with COVID-19, enrolled during active disease. This rearrangement joins TRBV9 to TRBJ2-2, with a weak D call TRBD2 (7 bases). CDR3 in amino acids: CASRRGATGELFF. The CDR3 nucleotides read TGTGCCAGCAGACGGGGGGCGACGGGGGAGCTGTTTTTT. The variable domain in full, with the rest retrieved from reference TRBV9 and TRBJ2-2, is DSGVTQTPKHLITATGQRVTLRCSPRSGDLSVYWYQQSLDQGLQFLIQYYNGEERAKGNILERFSAQQFPDLHSELNLSSLELGDSALYFCASRRGATGELFFGEGSRLTVL.